Described below is a single TCR beta chain sequence and its context. What it recognizes is unknown. These data originate in a study of cytomegalovirus exposure and HLA in healthy donors. At the level of the study: Unique TCR beta sequences numbering fewer than 130 million came from some 200 million T cells in an earlier analysis.

CDR1 and CDR2 from the germline V gene are MNHEY and SVGAGI. Trimming took 5 bases from V and 4 from J, leaving 17 bases between them. The CDR3 is made up of 15 amino acids. 60 Vbeta and 13 Jbeta primers were used in PCR. Generated by immunoSEQ multiplex PCR, the TCRdb table keeps only in-frame clones and is missing some. This table lists under 200,000 clones. Study outcomes and limitations: Cytomegalovirus association was assigned to about 150 TCR beta chains. Reportedly, fewer N-insertions than the approximately 600-donor mean appeared in an Asian-associated ancestry cluster in a later analysis. It has been reported that TCR beta sequences accurately predicted the HLA-A and HLA-B alleles of most subjects.

The sample taken for sequencing was PBMCs. The V call is TRBV6-5, the J call TRBJ1-1, with D perhaps TRBD1 (5 bases). The receptor comes from a man aged 25 to 45 in good health and CMV-seronegative. The CDR3 is CASSRSQGASTEAFF. The CDR3 coding sequence is TGTGCCAGCAGTCGATCTCAGGGCGCGAGCACTGAAGCTTTCTTT.